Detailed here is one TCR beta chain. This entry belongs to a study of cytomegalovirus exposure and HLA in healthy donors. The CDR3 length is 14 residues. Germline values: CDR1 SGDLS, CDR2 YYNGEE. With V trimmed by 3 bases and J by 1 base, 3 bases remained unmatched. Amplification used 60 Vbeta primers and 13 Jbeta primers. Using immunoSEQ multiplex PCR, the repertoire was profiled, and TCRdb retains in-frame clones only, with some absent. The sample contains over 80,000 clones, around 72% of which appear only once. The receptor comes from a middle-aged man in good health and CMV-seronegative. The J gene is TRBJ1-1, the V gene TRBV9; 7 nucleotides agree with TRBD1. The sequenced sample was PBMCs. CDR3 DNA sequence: TGTGCCAGCAGCGGTCACAGGGGGAACACTGAAGCTTTCTTT. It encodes CASSGHRGNTEAFF.